What follows describes a single T cell receptor (beta chain). These data originate in a study of control samples from healthy donors and cancer patients. TCRdb keeps only in-frame clones here, not all; method: immunoSEQ multiplex PCR. This table has some 120,000 clones, 91% appearing once. The CDR3 length is 13 residues. Looked up from germline, CDR1 is MDHEN and CDR2 is SYDVKM. V was cut by 3 bases and J by 0 bases, with 5 bases left in between. The chain joins TRBV28 to TRBJ1-2; D not resolved. The sequenced sample consisted of blood. The clonotype was recovered from a man aged 18 to 29 in good health. CDR3 region: CASSLVANYGYTF. The CDR3 region has the DNA TGTGCCAGCAGTTTGGTCGCTAACTATGGCTACACCTTC.